This TCR beta chain was identified during a study of cytomegalovirus exposure and HLA in healthy donors. Looking at the study overall: In a later analysis, the 130 or so validation repertoires were reported to have used the same platform as the 600 to 700 first-cohort repertoires.

Comment on this clone: No antigen is known for it.

Assay used: immunoSEQ multiplex PCR; TCRdb lists only in-frame clones, some missing. The sample yields about 340,000 clones, roughly 85% seen once. The study, taken as a whole, reports: It was reported that the classifier diagnosed cytomegalovirus status with high specificity and sensitivity in both the original and validation cohorts.

CDR3 length: 15 amino acids. Germline V gene data show CDR1 as LNHNV and CDR2 as YYDKDF (reference sequence). V lost 0 bases and J lost 3, with 12 bases in between. Material: PBMCs. V usage is TRBV15 and J usage is TRBJ2-7, with D possibly TRBD1 on 5 matching bases. The TCR originated in a young woman in good health and CMV-seronegative. CDR3 sequence: CATSRDPQGLYEQYF. Here the CDR3 DNA reads TGTGCCACCAGCAGAGATCCCCAGGGCCTCTACGAGCAGTACTTC.